The 16 T cell receptor beta chains below all came from one sample that was sequenced in a study of T-cell memory formation after mild COVID-19. TCRdb itself ran the 5' RACE reads through MiXCR, one entry per CDR3 protein. The sample has approximately 250,000 distinct CDR3 sequences, 15% seen once. Material for sequencing was PBMCs or a T cell subset sorted from them (not recorded which). The receptors originated from an adult woman who had mild COVID-19 (a few samples of this study predate the infection). Cell type and time point are not known.

This clonotype showed up just a few times. The V gene is TRBV12-3 or TRBV12-4, the J gene TRBJ2-3; no clear D. The germline V and J ends were trimmed by 8 bases and 4 bases, with 22 bases remaining between them. The CDR3 sequence is 16 residues long. CDR3 loop: CASSTSIEYFADTQYF. In nucleotides, the CDR3 is TGTGCCAGCTCGACGAGCATAGAGTACTTCGCAGATACGCAGTATTTT.

In its sample, this clonotype was seen a few times. The gene calls are TRBV12-3 or TRBV12-4 and TRBJ1-5, with D tentatively TRBD1 (5 bases). The CDR3 consists of 16 residues. V was trimmed by 5 bases and J by 4 bases, leaving 18 bases between them. The CDR3 loop reads CASSPTLGQRNQPQHF. The CDR3 DNA reads TGTGCCAGCAGTCCGACGCTGGGGCAGAGGAATCAGCCCCAGCATTTT.

This clonotype was seen ten or more times. The chain combines TRBV7-3 with TRBJ2-3, with 12 bases that match TRBD2. V dropped 1 base and J dropped 0; count of bases not matched to a gene: 5. CDR3 length: 18 amino acids. Germline V gene lookup returns CDR1 SGHTA and CDR2 FQGTGA. CDR3 sequence (DNA): TGTGCCAGCAGCTTAATGGCTAGCGGGGGGGCTAGCACAGATACGCAGTATTTT. Amino acid sequence: CASSLMASGGASTDTQYF.

The genes are TRBV5-1 and TRBJ2-5; perhaps TRBD1 as D (6 bases). V was cut by 1 base and J by 5 bases, with 15 bases left in between. The CDR3 extends over 15 amino acids. Per the germline V gene, CDR1 is SGHRS and CDR2 is YFSETQ. For the CDR3, the DNA is TGCGCCAGCAGCTTGTCACAGGGTCGAGGGGAGACCCAGTACTTC. Amino acids: CASSLSQGRGETQYF.

This clonotype was counted a few times. This sequence joins TRBV5-1 and TRBJ2-1; TRBD1 matches 7 bases. CDR1 SGHRS and CDR2 YFSETQ come from the germline V gene. V dropped 3 bases and J dropped 8; count of bases not matched to a gene: 8. The length of the CDR3 is 14 residues. CDR3: CASSSGQVNDEQFF. The CDR3 DNA sequence: TGCGCCAGCAGCTCAGGACAGGTAAACGATGAGCAGTTCTTC.

This sequence joins TRBV12-3 or TRBV12-4 and TRBJ1-2; possible D gene TRBD1, 6 bases. The CDR3 runs to 17 residues. Trimming took 6 bases from V and 0 from J, leaving 20 bases between them. The CDR3 loop reads CASSPRSQGTANYGYTF. CDR3 nucleotide sequence: TGTGCCAGCAGCCCCCGATCGCAGGGGACCGCTAACTATGGCTACACCTTC.

This clonotype was detected ten times or more. The rearrangement joins TRBV5-5 to TRBJ2-7; tentative D call: TRBD2 (6 bases). CDR3 length: 15 amino acids. Germline assignment: CDR1 SGHKS and CDR2 YYEKEE (reference sequence). The ends were cut back, 0 bases at V and 3 bases at J, with 13 bases in the middle. The CDR3 DNA reads TGTGCCAGCAGCTTGGCCCCCGGGACTTACTACGAGCAGTACTTC. Translation: CASSLAPGTYYEQYF.

The chain carries TRBV4-2 and TRBJ2-7, with TRBD2 matching over 10 bases. There are 17 residues in the CDR3. Germline loops: CDR1 LGHNA, CDR2 YNFKEQ. J lost 3 bases, V lost 2 bases, and 10 bases had no gene match. The CDR3 DNA sequence: TGTGCCAGCAGCCAATTGGGGGAGCGGGAGGGCCGCTACGAGCAGTACTTC. Its translation: CASSQLGEREGRYEQYF.

This clonotype occurred many times. The chain couples TRBV29-1 to TRBJ2-7; perhaps D is TRBD1 or TRBD2 (6 bases each). CDR3 length equals 14 residues. V dropped 5 bases and J dropped 0 bases, with 14 bases sitting between them. CDR1 SQVTM and CDR2 ANQGSEA come from the germline V gene. CDR3 region: CSVSGGGSSYEQYF. CDR3 bases: TGCAGCGTTTCCGGGGGCGGAAGCTCCTACGAGCAGTACTTC.

The J gene is TRBJ2-7, the V gene TRBV4-3; tentative D call: TRBD2 (5 bases). The CDR3 has 15 residues. From germline, CDR1 is LGHNA and CDR2 YSLEER. Trimming took 3 bases from V and 0 from J, leaving 12 bases between them. Written as DNA, the CDR3 is TGCGCCAGCAGCCAGCGCCTCAGCGGCTCCTACGAGCAGTACTTC. Its protein product is CASSQRLSGSYEQYF.

The V gene is TRBV5-1, the J gene TRBJ2-7; TRBD1 aligns across 7 bases. Germline trimming cut 5 bases from V and 2 bases from J; bases unmatched to any gene: 4. Germline CDR1 SGHRS, CDR2 YFSETQ. CDR3 length equals 13 residues. The CDR3 DNA follows: TGCGCCAGCAGGTGGACAGGCACCTACGAGCAGTACTTC. It translates to CASRWTGTYEQYF.

The chain employs TRBV12-3 or TRBV12-4 and TRBJ1-2; the match to TRBD1 covers 10 bases. The CDR3 has 13 amino acids. J gave up 6 bases and V 5 bases, and 3 bases lay outside the gene matches. In DNA, the CDR3 is TGTGCCAGCAGTACGGGACAGGGGCATGGCTACACCTTC. Translating gives CASSTGQGHGYTF.

In nucleotides, the CDR3 is TGTGCCAGCAGTTTTCAGGGGGCCTTTAACTATGGCTACACCTTC. Amino acids: CASSFQGAFNYGYTF. V gene TRBV27 combines with J gene TRBJ1-2; 8 nucleotides align to TRBD1. CDR1 and CDR2 from the germline V gene are MNHEY and SMNVEV (reference sequence). J gave up 1 base and V 3 bases, and 4 bases lay outside the gene matches. The CDR3 consists of 15 residues.

The CDR3 region has the DNA TGTGCCACCAGTGACCCCGGGACTCGTGAGCAGTACTTC. Residues: CATSDPGTREQYF. The J gene is TRBJ2-7, the V gene TRBV24-1; weak D call: TRBD2 (6 bases). CDR1 and CDR2 from the germline V gene are KGHDR and SFDVKD. With 4 bases removed from V and 7 bases from J, the gap between germline ends came to 13 bases. This CDR3 contains 13 residues.

In this sample, this clonotype turned up a few times. This rearrangement joins TRBV3-1 to TRBJ2-3; D is undetermined. Trimming left V 4 bases short and J 7 bases short, with 12 bases between. The CDR3 extends over 13 amino acids. Germline CDR1 reads LGHDT; CDR2 reads YNNKEL (reference sequence). The CDR3 DNA is TGTGCCAGCAGCCTTGACGACCCGAATACGCAGTATTTT. Residues: CASSLDDPNTQYF.

In this sample, this clonotype turned up a few times. The rearrangement uses TRBV7-2 and TRBJ1-4; 7 positions agree with TRBD1. Germline V gene lookup returns CDR1 SGHTA and CDR2 FQGNSA. This CDR3 has 15 amino acids. The ends lost 5 bases at V and 3 bases at J; junction bases unmatched: 6. The CDR3 here is CASSVTGSANEKLFF. In DNA, the CDR3 is TGTGCCAGCAGCGTGACAGGGAGCGCTAATGAAAAACTGTTTTTT.